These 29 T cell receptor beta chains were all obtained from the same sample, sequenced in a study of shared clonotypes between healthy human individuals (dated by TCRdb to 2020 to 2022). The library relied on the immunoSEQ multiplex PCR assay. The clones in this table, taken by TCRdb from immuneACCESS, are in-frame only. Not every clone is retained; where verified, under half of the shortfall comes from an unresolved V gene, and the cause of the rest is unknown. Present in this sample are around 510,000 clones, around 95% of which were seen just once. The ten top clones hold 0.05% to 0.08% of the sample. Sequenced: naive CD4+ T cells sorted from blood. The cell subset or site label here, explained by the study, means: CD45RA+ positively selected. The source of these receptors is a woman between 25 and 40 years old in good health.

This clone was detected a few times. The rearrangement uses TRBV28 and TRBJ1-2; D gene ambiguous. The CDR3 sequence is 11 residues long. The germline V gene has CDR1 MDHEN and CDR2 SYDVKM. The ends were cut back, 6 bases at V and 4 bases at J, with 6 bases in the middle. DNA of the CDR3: TGTGCCAGCAGCCGAGTCTATGGCTACACCTTC. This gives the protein CASSRVYGYTF.

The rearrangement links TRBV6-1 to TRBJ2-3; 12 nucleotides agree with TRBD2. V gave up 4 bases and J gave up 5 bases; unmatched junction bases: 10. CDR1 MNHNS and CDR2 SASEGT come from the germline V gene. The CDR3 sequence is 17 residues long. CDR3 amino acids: CASSVGLAGLWGDTQYF. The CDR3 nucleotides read TGTGCCAGCAGTGTGGGACTAGCGGGCCTCTGGGGAGATACGCAGTATTTT.

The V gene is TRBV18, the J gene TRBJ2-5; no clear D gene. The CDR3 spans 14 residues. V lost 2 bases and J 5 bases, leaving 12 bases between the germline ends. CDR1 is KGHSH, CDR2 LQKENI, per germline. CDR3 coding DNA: TGTGCCAGCTCACCAACGGCAAGCCAGGAGACCCAGTACTTC. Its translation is CASSPTASQETQYF.

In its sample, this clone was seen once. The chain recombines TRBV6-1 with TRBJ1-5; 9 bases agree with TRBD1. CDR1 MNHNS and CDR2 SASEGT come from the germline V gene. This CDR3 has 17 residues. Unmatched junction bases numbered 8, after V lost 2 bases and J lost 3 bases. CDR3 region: CASSEYRDRVHNQPQHF. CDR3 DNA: TGTGCCAGCAGTGAATACCGGGACAGGGTTCACAATCAGCCCCAGCATTTT.

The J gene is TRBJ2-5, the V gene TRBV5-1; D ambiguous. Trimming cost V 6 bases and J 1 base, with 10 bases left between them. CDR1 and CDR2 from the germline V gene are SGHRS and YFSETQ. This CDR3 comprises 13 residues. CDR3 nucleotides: TGCGCCAGCACAAAGGTCTTCCAAGAGACCCAGTACTTC. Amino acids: CASTKVFQETQYF. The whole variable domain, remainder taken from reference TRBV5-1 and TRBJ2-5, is KAGVTQTPRYLIKTRGQQVTLSCSPISGHRSVSWYQQTPGQGLQFLFEYFSETQRNKGNFPGRFSGRQFSNSRSEMNVSTLELGDSALYLCASTKVFQETQYFGPGTRLLVL.

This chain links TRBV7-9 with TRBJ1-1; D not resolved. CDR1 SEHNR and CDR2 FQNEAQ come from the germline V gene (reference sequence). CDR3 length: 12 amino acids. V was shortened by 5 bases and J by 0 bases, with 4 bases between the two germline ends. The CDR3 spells CASSPLNTEAFF. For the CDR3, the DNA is TGTGCCAGCAGCCCGTTGAACACTGAAGCTTTCTTT.

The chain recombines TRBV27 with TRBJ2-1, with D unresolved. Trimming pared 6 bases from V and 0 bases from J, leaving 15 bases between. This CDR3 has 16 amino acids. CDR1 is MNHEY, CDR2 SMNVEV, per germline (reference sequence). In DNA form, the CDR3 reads TGTGCCAGCAGCGCCCCACTCGCCAGCTCCTACAATGAGCAGTTCTTC. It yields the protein CASSAPLASSYNEQFF.

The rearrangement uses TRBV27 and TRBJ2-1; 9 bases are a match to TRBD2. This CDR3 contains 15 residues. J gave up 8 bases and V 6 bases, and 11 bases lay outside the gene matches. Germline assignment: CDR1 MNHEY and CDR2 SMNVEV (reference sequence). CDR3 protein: CASRRTRAGGYEQFF. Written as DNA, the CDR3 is TGTGCCAGCAGACGGACTAGAGCGGGAGGTTATGAGCAGTTCTTC.

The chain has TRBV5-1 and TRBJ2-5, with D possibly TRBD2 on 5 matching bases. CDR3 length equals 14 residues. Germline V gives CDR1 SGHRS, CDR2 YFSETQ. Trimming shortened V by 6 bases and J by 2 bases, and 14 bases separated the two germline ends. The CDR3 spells CASMRTGIQETQYF. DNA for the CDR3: TGCGCCAGCATGAGGACGGGAATTCAAGAGACCCAGTACTTC.

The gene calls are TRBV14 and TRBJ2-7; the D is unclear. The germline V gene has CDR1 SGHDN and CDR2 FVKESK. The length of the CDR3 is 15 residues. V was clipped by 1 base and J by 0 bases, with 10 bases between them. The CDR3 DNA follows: TGTGCCAGCAGCCAAGCCCTGCACAACTCCTACGAGCAGTACTTC. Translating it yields CASSQALHNSYEQYF. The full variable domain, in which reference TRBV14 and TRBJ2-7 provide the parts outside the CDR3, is EAGVTQFPSHSVIEKGQTVTLRCDPISGHDNLYWYRRVMGKEIKFLLHFVKESKQDESGMPNNRFLAERTGGTYSTLKVQPAELEDSGVYFCASSQALHNSYEQYFGPGTRLTVT.

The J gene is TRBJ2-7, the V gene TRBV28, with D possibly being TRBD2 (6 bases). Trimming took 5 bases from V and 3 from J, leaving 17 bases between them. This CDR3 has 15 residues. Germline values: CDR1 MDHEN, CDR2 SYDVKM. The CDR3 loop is CASSTGPGLNYEQYF. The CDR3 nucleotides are TGTGCCAGCAGTACAGGCCCGGGACTGAACTACGAGCAGTACTTC.

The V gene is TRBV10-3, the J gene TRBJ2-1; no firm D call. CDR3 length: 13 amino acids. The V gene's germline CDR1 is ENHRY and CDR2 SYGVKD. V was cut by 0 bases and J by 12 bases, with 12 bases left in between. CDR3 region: CAISESLGFGQFF. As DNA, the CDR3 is TGTGCCATCAGTGAGTCTCTGGGGTTTGGGCAGTTCTTC.

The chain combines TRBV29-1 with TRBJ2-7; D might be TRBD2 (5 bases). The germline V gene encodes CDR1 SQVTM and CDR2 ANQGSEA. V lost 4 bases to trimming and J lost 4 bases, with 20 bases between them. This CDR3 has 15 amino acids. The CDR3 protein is CSVGVPGSSLYEQYF. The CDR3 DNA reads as TGCAGCGTTGGGGTCCCGGGGTCCTCTTTATACGAGCAGTACTTC.

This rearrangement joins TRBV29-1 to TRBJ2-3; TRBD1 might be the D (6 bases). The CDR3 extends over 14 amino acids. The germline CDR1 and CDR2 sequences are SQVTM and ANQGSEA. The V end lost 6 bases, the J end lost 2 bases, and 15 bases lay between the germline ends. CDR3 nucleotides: TGCAGCGTGGCTGGACAGCCCCTCACAGATACGCAGTATTTT. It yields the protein CSVAGQPLTDTQYF.

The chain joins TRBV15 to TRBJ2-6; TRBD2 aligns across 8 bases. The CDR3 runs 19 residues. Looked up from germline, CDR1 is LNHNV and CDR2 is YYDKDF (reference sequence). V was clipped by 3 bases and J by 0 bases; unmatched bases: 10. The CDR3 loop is CATSRAPGLGDSGANVLTF. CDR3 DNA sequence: TGTGCCACCAGCAGGGCTCCGGGACTAGGGGACTCTGGGGCCAACGTCCTGACTTTC.

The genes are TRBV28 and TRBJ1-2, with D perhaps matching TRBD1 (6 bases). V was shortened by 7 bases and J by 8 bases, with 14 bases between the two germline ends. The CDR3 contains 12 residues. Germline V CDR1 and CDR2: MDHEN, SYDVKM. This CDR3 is CASIVQGRGYTF. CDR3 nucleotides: TGTGCCAGCATTGTACAGGGACGAGGCTACACCTTC.

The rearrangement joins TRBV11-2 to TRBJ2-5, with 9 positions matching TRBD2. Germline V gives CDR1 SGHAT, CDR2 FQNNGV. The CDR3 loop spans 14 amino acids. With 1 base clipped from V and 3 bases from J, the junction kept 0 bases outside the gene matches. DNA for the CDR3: TGTGCCAGCAGCTTAGTAGCGGGGGAAGAGACCCAGTACTTC. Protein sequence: CASSLVAGEETQYF.

CDR3 amino acids: CASSRREGGAGELFF. Here the CDR3 DNA reads TGTGCCAGCAGTCGGCGGGAGGGGGGAGCCGGGGAGCTGTTTTTT. J is TRBJ2-2 and V is TRBV9; 9 nucleotides line up with TRBD2. CDR1 SGDLS and CDR2 YYNGEE come from the germline V gene. CDR3 length equals 15 residues. Trimming cost V 5 bases and J 6 bases; bases outside gene matches: 8.

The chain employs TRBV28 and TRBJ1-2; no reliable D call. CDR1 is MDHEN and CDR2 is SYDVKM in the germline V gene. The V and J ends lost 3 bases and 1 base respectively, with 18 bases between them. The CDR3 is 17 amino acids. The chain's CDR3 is CASSFRHRRQVNYGYTF. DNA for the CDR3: TGTGCCAGCAGTTTCCGCCATAGACGGCAAGTTAACTATGGCTACACCTTC.

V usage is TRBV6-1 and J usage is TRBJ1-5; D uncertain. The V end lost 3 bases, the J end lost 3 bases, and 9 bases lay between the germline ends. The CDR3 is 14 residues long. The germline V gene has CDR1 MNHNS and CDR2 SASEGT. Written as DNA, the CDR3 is TGTGCCAGCAGTGAGGGCGCGATCAATCAGCCCCAGCATTTT. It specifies CASSEGAINQPQHF.

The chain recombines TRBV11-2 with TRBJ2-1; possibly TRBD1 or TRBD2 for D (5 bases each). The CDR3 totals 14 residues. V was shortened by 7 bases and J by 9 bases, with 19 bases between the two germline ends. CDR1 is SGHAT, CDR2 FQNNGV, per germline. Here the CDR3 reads CASTWGNSEGEQFF. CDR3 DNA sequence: TGTGCCAGCACCTGGGGGAACTCAGAGGGTGAGCAGTTCTTC.

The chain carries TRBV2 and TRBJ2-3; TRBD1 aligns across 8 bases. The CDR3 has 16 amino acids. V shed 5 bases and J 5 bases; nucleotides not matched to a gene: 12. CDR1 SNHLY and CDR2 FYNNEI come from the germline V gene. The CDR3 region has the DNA TGTGCCAGCAGTCGCCCCGGGACAGGTATCCGAGATACGCAGTATTTT. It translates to CASSRPGTGIRDTQYF.

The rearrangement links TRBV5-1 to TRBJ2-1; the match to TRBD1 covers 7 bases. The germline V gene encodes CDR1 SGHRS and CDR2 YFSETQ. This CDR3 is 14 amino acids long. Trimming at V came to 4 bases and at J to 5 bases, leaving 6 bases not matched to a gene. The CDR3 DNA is TGCGCCAGCAGCATGAGACAGGGCCACAATGAGCAGTTCTTC. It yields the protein CASSMRQGHNEQFF.

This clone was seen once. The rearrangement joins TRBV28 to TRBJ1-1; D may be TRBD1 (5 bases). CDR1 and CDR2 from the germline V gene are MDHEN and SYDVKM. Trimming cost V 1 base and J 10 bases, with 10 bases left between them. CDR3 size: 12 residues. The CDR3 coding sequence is TGTGCCAGCAGTTTATCGGGACTGGGAGCTTTCTTT. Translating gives CASSLSGLGAFF.

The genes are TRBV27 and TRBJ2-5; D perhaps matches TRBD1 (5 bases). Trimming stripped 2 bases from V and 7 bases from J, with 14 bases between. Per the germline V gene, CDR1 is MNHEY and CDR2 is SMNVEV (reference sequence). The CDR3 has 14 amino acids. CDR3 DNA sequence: TGTGCCAGCAGTTTAAATTCAGGCAGGGTGACCCAGTACTTC. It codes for CASSLNSGRVTQYF.

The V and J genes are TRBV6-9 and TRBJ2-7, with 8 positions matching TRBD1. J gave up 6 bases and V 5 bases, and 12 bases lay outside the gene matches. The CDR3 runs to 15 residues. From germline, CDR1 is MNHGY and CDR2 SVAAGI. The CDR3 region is CASSPVGQGRGEQYF. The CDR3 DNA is TGTGCCAGCAGTCCAGTTGGACAGGGTCGGGGCGAGCAGTACTTC.

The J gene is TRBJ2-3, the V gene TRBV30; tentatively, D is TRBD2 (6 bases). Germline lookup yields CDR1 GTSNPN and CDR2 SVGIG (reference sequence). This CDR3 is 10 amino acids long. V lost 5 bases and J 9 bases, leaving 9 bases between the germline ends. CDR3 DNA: TGTGCCTGGGGGCGGGACACGCAGTATTTT. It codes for CAWGRDTQYF.

The CDR3 spells CASRSSGHYGYTF. DNA for the CDR3: TGTGCCAGCAGGAGTTCAGGCCACTATGGCTACACCTTC. The chain carries TRBV28 and TRBJ1-2; no clear D. Per the germline V gene, CDR1 is MDHEN and CDR2 is SYDVKM. This CDR3 is 13 amino acids long. V was shortened by 6 bases and J by 3 bases, with 11 bases between the two germline ends.

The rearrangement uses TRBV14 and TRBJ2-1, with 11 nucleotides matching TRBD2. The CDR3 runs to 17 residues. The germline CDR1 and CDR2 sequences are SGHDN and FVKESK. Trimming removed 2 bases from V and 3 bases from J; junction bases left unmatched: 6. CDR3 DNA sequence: TGTGCCAGCAGCCAATATGACGGACTAGCGGGCTACAATGAGCAGTTCTTC. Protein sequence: CASSQYDGLAGYNEQFF.